This TCR beta chain was identified during a study of T cells in Graves' hyperthyroidism and ophthalmopathy. Overall study results and limits: A model using 13 V-J features told ophthalmopathy apart from stable hyperthyroidism. Most thyroid clonotypes that were expanded above 0.001 also turned up in blood.

Amplified regions were TCR beta CDR3 sequences from RNA transcripts. HTBI primers were used for first-round RT-PCR of the TCR CDR3. TCRdb re-called the multiplex PCR reads with MiXCR, one entry per CDR3 protein. This sample yields about 560,000 distinct CDR3 sequences, of which less than 15% are seen a single time; approximately 14% belongs to the top ten. This clonotype was detected many times. Its antigen is still unknown. Hyperthyroidism, newly diagnosed and lasting under 2 months, affected patients aged 18 to 65. Exclusion of patients followed from uncontrolled infection, other autoimmune disease, pregnancy or lactation. The V and J ends lost 2 bases and 1 base respectively, with 5 bases between them. Germline assignment: CDR1 MNHNS and CDR2 SASEGT. This CDR3 is built from 13 residues.

The source is a woman aged 40 to 50 with Graves' hyperthyroidism. The chain is built from TRBV6-1 and TRBJ1-2; D uncertain. Input material: blood. CDR3 in amino acids: CASSEFSNYGYTF. The CDR3 DNA follows: TGTGCCAGCAGTGAATTCAGTAACTATGGCTACACCTTC.